This T cell receptor (beta chain) is from a study of shared clonotypes between healthy human individuals. Each subset's genomic DNA was shared equally among a number of immunoSEQ plates. The table came from immunoSEQ multiplex PCR; TCRdb's copy has only in-frame clones and leaves some out. The sample lists 1 million to 1.2 million clones, approximately 75% occurring once. General study results and limits: Apart from blood, nothing was sampled; tissue repertoires likely differ.

Regarding this clone: The antigen remains undetermined. This sample also contains other DNA sequences that code for the same CDR3.

Germline V gene sequence: CDR1 MNHNY, CDR2 SVGAGI (reference sequence). Trimming cost V 8 bases and J 3 bases, with 4 bases left between them. The CDR3 length is 11 residues. What was sequenced was memory CD4+ T cells from PBMCs. Described subset: CD45RA-negative fraction. The rearrangement joins TRBV6-6 to TRBJ2-2; D is unresolved. The source is a man aged 18 to 30 in good health. Some clones in this sample may be carry-over from other donors' samples. In DNA form, the CDR3 reads TGTGCCAGCGGCTACACCGGGGAGCTGTTTTTT. This gives the protein CASGYTGELFF.